In this sample, the clone carrying this TCR beta chain turned up a few times. Antigen: not known. The table came from immunoSEQ multiplex PCR; TCRdb's copy has only in-frame clones and leaves some out. The sample yields fewer than 400,000 clones, about 86% seen once. The sample is drawn from a study of Ad26.COV2.S vaccination and SARS-CoV-2 variants. Whole-study context: Into the muscle, Ad26.COV2.S was dosed once or twice, 56 days apart.

This sample's treatment: around 19 received Ad26.COV2.S at low or high dose, single or two shots; roughly five received placebo; per-sample allocation not given. On day 63 after the first injection, vaccine and placebo recipients gave samples. Cohort 1b enrolled adults aged 18-55 years in Boston. What was given as vaccine was an Ad26 vector encoding Wuhan-strain SARS-CoV-2 spike. Study-level points and caveats: Spike-specific TCR breadth was greater in vaccine than placebo recipients.

The specimen comprised peripheral blood, sampled in a trial of Ad26.COV2.S vaccine versus placebo. This TCR was sampled from a person between 18 and 60 years old who received the Ad26.COV2.S COVID-19 vaccine or a placebo.

Written as DNA, the CDR3 is TGTGCCAGCAGTCTTAACGCCCCCGCCGGCGAGCAGTACTTC. Its translation is CASSLNAPAGEQYF. The chain carries TRBV2 and TRBJ2-7; D remains ambiguous. There are 14 residues in the CDR3. Germline V gives CDR1 SNHLY, CDR2 FYNNEI. V was shortened by 5 bases and J by 6 bases, with 17 bases between the two germline ends.